This TCR beta chain was captured in a study of identical twins. General study points: The abundant beta clonotypes from cord blood had fewer insertions, and memory repertoires had none of this. Conclusions came from cross-sectional statistical analysis, not from following the same donors.

Carrying unique molecular identifiers, the cDNA also gained a universal primer site through template switching. TCRdb re-derived calls from the 5' RACE reads in MiXCR, one entry per CDR3 protein. Here the sample spans about 460,000 distinct CDR3 sequences, around 14% being singletons. V was pared by 0 bases and J by 6 bases, with 12 bases between. The germline V gene has CDR1 SEHNR and CDR2 FQNEAQ (reference sequence). This CDR3 is 14 amino acids long. This clonotype was detected many times. The antigen is undetermined. Another study also made use of these data, one on yellow fever vaccine responses in identical twins.

This TCR was sampled from a woman younger than 30 in good health. The rearrangement links TRBV7-9 to TRBJ2-7; perhaps TRBD2 as D (6 bases). The sample was CD4+ T cells sorted from blood. The CDR3 nucleotides read TGTGCCAGCAGCTTAGCGGGAGGCGGGCTCGAGCAGTACTTC. Protein sequence: CASSLAGGGLEQYF.